This paragraph covers one T cell receptor beta chain sequence. Its antigen is undetermined. Using immunoSEQ multiplex PCR, the repertoire was profiled, and TCRdb retains in-frame clones only, with some absent. In the table there are more than 150,000 clones, 84% of which are singletons. This record comes from a study of cytomegalovirus exposure and HLA in healthy donors. Across the whole study: In a later analysis, the roughly 120 validation repertoires were reported to have used the same platform as the approximately 700 first-cohort repertoires.

The CDR3 is 13 amino acids. The V gene lost 4 bases and the J gene lost 5 bases, with 12 bases spanning the gap. The germline CDR1 and CDR2 sequences are MDHEN and SYDVKM. Study-level findings and limits: Many donors shared some public TCRs, even though most TCR sequences were rare. That first-cohort TCR clusters tended to co-occur in the roughly 110 validation repertoires was found in a later analysis.

The approximately 130-subject validation cohort, separate from the roughly 700-subject first cohort, included the donors. The chain couples TRBV28 to TRBJ2-7, with D maybe TRBD1 (5 bases). Sequences were obtained from PBMCs. The source is a young man in good health and CMV-seropositive. CDR3: CASSYGQSHEQYF. In DNA form, the CDR3 reads TGTGCCAGCAGTTACGGACAATCCCACGAGCAGTACTTC.